This is a list of T cell receptor beta chains from one sample in a study of tumor-infiltrating lymphocytes in oesophageal squamous cell carcinoma. TCRdb fed the PCR reads into MiXCR, producing one record per CDR3 protein. The sample has 9,500 to 11,000 distinct CDR3 sequences; about 53% are singletons. The sequencing sample was made of esophageal tumor tissue. Receptor source: a female donor with esophageal squamous cell carcinoma. Both conserved end residues are part of each CDR3.

>TRBJ2-5|TRBV7-2
CASSPTSTQETQYF
>TRBJ2-7|TRBV10-3
CAISAAGEQYF
>TRBJ1-3|TRBV14
CASSQDGGFGSGNTIYF
>TRBJ1-5|TRBV6-1
CASSEARRTGNQPQHF
>NA|TRBV7-2
CASSLLTSGKETQYF
>TRBJ2-1|TRBV5-6
CASSIQLAATYNEQFF
>TRBJ2-1|TRBV25-1
CASSDLKPGQRDYLNHNEQFF
>TRBJ2-7|TRBV6-1
CASTPTASSSYEQYF
>NA|TRBV12-3/TRBV12-4
CASSLSPGETQYF
>TRBJ2-6|TRBV7-2
CASSFYGRYSGANVLTF
>NA|TRBV12-3/TRBV12-4
CASTRGRGYYNEQFF
>NA|TRBV6-5
CASSSGPSFAEQYF
>TRBJ2-7|TRBV7-6
CASSSRWGTAYEQYF
>NA|TRBV12-3/TRBV12-4
CASSATSGGHNEQFF
>NA|TRBV7-2
CASSLDTVAQFF
>TRBJ2-4|TRBV7-3
CASSLMANKVNEQYF
>TRBJ2-5|TRBV6-1
CASSPGMGKVALHF
>NA|TRBV6-6
CAVSGGSYEQYF
>TRBJ1-1|TRBV5-1
CASSVTGVGGTEAFF
>TRBJ1-2|TRBV7-9
CASSFRGGTDYGYTF
>TRBJ2-3|TRBV7-8
CASTSAGRKYF
>TRBJ2-1|TRBV15
CATSRDGSGRANEQFF
>TRBJ2-3|TRBV7-6
CASSLAETDTQYF
>NA|TRBV6-1
CASSETRQGAGEQYF
>TRBJ1-2|TRBV12-2
CATVGGRDFVNYGYTF
>TRBJ2-1|TRBV7-9
CASSLSGEQFF
>NA|TRBV7-6
CASSLRGTENIQYF
>TRBJ2-2|TRBV4-2
CASEVWGTGELFF
>TRBJ2-1|TRBV24-1
CATSRDRGRNEQFF
>TRBJ2-3|TRBV7-6
CASSSNPPGFGTDTQYF
>TRBJ2-7|TRBV6-5
CASSRTGGEQYF
>TRBJ2-7|TRBV24-1
CATRKGARDEQYF
>NA|TRBV7-8
CASSLDKGRTQYF
>TRBJ1-1|TRBV7-3
CASSWTGDTEAFF
>NA|TRBV7-2
CASSLGTGATYEQYF
>TRBJ2-1|TRBV7-6
CASSYTSGGWSYNEQFF
>TRBJ2-1|TRBV7-3
CASSLGSSGGHNEQFF
>NA|TRBV7-3
CASSPGTSDLETQYF
>NA|TRBV11-1
CASSPTDNYGYTF
>TRBJ2-1|TRBV6-7
CASSTGTGGEQFF
>TRBJ2-1|TRBV28
CASIEPGYNEQFF
>TRBJ1-1|TRBV7-2
CASSLAVLPEAFF
>NA|TRBV12-5
CASALTGRSYEQYF
>NA|TRBV7-9
CASSSRDHLANEQYF
>TRBJ2-5|TRBV12-3/TRBV12-4
CASSLGQGRYIQYF
>TRBJ2-5|TRBV7-2
CASSSGLAGRETQYF
>NA|TRBV20-1
CSAETGTEGYEQYF
>NA|TRBV7-6
CASSLTRGETQYF
>TRBJ1-5|TRBV28
CASGSLRTGFNQPQHF
>TRBJ1-5|TRBV6-2/TRBV6-3
CASSYPYWTGFNQPQHF
>TRBJ1-2|TRBV12-3/TRBV12-4
CASSSGYGYTF
>TRBJ2-3|TRBV7-2
CASSSYPTDTQYF
>NA|TRBV7-2
CASSLEAVTDTQYF
>TRBJ1-2|TRBV6-1
CASRHRDNYGYTF